Shown below are 21 T cell receptor beta chains from a single sample sequenced in a study of regulatory T cells in long-lasting Graves disease. Relying on iRepertoire HTBI primers and Arm-PCR of CDR3 regions, the team built TCR beta libraries. TCRdb redid the calling of the multiplex PCR reads with MiXCR, one entry per CDR3 protein. The sample holds roughly 400,000 distinct CDR3 sequences, roughly 15% seen once. This sample's time point: newly diagnosed GD, antithyroid drugs for less than 3 months. There was RNA extracted from PBMCs, and the TCR library was made from it. The sample was also linked to a second study, of T cells in Graves' hyperthyroidism and ophthalmopathy.

Sequenced here: peripheral blood mononuclear cells (PBMCs), sampled at new diagnosis, from a patient treated with antithyroid drugs. These receptor sequences come from a woman between 35 and 50 years old with Graves disease.

This chain uses TRBV7-6 with TRBJ1-1; 9 bases fit TRBD1. The J segment lost 10 bases and the V segment lost 1 base, leaving 7 bases of the junction unmatched. The CDR3 is 14 residues long. Germline-derived CDR1 and CDR2 are SGHVS and FNYEAQ. The CDR3 region has the DNA TGTGCCAGCAGCTTAGTCGACAGGGGGGAGGCAGCTTTCTTT. This encodes CASSLVDRGEAAFF.

The V and J genes are TRBV6-2 or TRBV6-3 and TRBJ2-3, with D perhaps TRBD1 (6 bases). Germline V gene data show CDR1 as MNHEY and CDR2 as SVGEGT. V was cut by 8 bases and J by 6 bases, with 15 bases left in between. The CDR3 has 13 residues. DNA of the CDR3: TGTGCCAGCCGTGTGGGGGCTGGGGATACGCAGTATTTT. Its protein is CASRVGAGDTQYF.

The rearrangement joins TRBV6-1 to TRBJ2-7; TRBD2 matches at 8 bases. CDR1 and CDR2 (germline): MNHNS, SASEGT. Unmatched junction bases numbered 13, after V lost 3 bases and J lost 6 bases. CDR3 length: 16 amino acids. CDR3 nucleotides: TGTGCCAGCAGTGAGTTCATCGGGGGGGTGAACGGCGAGCAGTACTTC. Translating it yields CASSEFIGGVNGEQYF.

This clonotype has ten or more counts. The chain has TRBV2 and TRBJ1-2; no clear D. This CDR3 spans 15 amino acids. Germline CDR1 and CDR2: SNHLY and FYNNEI. The V and J ends lost 5 bases and 4 bases respectively, with 17 bases between them. This CDR3 reads CASSLTTTGSYGYTF. The DNA for the CDR3 is TGTGCCAGCAGTCTCACCACCACCGGGAGCTATGGCTACACCTTC.

This clonotype came up many times. This chain joins TRBV7-6 and TRBJ2-3; D ambiguous. The CDR3 has 14 residues. CDR1 is SGHVS, CDR2 FNYEAQ, per germline. Between the trimmed V and J ends, which lost 5 bases and 4 bases, there was a span of 13 bases. CDR3 amino acids: CASSPEVDSDTQYF. The CDR3 DNA reads TGTGCCAGCAGCCCCGAGGTCGACTCAGATACGCAGTATTTT.

This clonotype appeared a few times. DNA of the CDR3: TGTGCCAGCAGCCAATCGGACAGGAACACTGAAGCTTTCTTT. Its translation: CASSQSDRNTEAFF. The J gene is TRBJ1-1, the V gene TRBV4-2; TRBD1 might be the D (6 bases). Trimming left V 2 bases short and J 1 base short, with 8 bases between. Germline-derived CDR1 and CDR2 are LGHNA and YNFKEQ. The CDR3 runs 14 residues.

This clonotype was detected many times. J is TRBJ2-3 and V is TRBV7-8; 7 bases are a match to TRBD2. This CDR3 has 15 residues. Per germline, CDR1 SGHVS and CDR2 FQNEAQ. Trimming cost V 3 bases and J 0 bases; bases outside gene matches: 3. The CDR3 reads CASSFGLGSTDTQYF. Written as DNA, the CDR3 is TGTGCCAGCAGCTTTGGACTAGGCAGCACAGATACGCAGTATTTT.

The chain couples TRBV4-2 to TRBJ2-1, with TRBD2 matching over 7 bases. The CDR3 length is 15 residues. Germline V lookup: CDR1 LGHNA, CDR2 YNFKEQ. Losses at the gene ends were 0 bases for V and 6 bases for J; bases not matched to a gene: 5. The chain's CDR3 is CASSQDQTSPNEQFF. CDR3 nucleotides: TGTGCCAGCAGCCAAGATCAGACTAGCCCCAATGAGCAGTTCTTC.

The chain joins TRBV30 to TRBJ2-3; 8 positions match TRBD1. The CDR3 is 14 residues long. CDR1 and CDR2 from the germline V gene are GTSNPN and SVGIG (reference sequence). V was clipped by 4 bases and J by 6 bases; unmatched bases: 9. The CDR3 DNA follows: TGTGCCTGGACCCGCCAGGGGGCTGGGGATACGCAGTATTTT. It specifies CAWTRQGAGDTQYF.

This clonotype has a count of ten or more. The genes are TRBV11-2 and TRBJ2-1; 10 nucleotides match TRBD2. There are 16 residues in the CDR3. J was trimmed by 4 bases and V by 2 bases; bases with no gene match: 5. Germline V CDR1 and CDR2: SGHAT, FQNNGV. The CDR3 protein is CASSLSRTSGYNEQFF. The CDR3 nucleotides are TGTGCCAGCAGCTTATCCCGGACTAGCGGATACAATGAGCAGTTCTTC.

This clonotype was observed at least ten times. The chain carries TRBV12-3 or TRBV12-4 and TRBJ1-4; no definite D call. Between the trimmed V and J ends, which lost 2 bases and 8 bases, there was a span of 18 bases. This CDR3 comprises 16 residues. The CDR3: CASSLNFGPPREKLFF. In nucleotides, the CDR3 is TGTGCCAGCAGTTTAAACTTCGGGCCGCCGAGGGAAAAACTGTTTTTT.

This clonotype was found a few times. V usage is TRBV4-3 and J usage is TRBJ2-7; TRBD2 matches 7 bases. Germline-derived CDR1 and CDR2 are LGHNA and YSLEER. J was trimmed by 4 bases and V by 4 bases; bases with no gene match: 7. CDR3 length: 14 residues. This chain's CDR3 is CASSPHSGFYEQYF. The CDR3 nucleotides are TGCGCCAGCAGCCCTCATAGCGGGTTTTACGAGCAGTACTTC.

The chain carries TRBV24-1 and TRBJ2-1, with D possibly being TRBD1 (5 bases). CDR1 KGHDR and CDR2 SFDVKD come from the germline V gene. V was cut by 0 bases and J by 7 bases, with 12 bases left in between. The CDR3 has 15 residues. CDR3 region: CATSDLTVQVNEQFF. CDR3 coding DNA: TGTGCCACCAGTGATTTGACGGTACAGGTGAATGAGCAGTTCTTC.

Comment on this clonotype: With a much larger clone just one base away, this may be a read error. The chain joins TRBV11-2 to TRBJ2-5; possibly TRBD1 for D (6 bases). The CDR3 consists of 17 residues. Trimming removed 5 bases at V and 2 bases at J, with 21 bases between. The germline gives CDR1 SGHAT, CDR2 FQNNGV. CDR3 nucleotides: TGTGCCAGCAGCCAAGAGGGGCAGGGGTCGGTTCAAGAGACCCAGTACTTC. Its protein is CASSQEGQGSVQETQYF.

This clonotype was detected a few times. This sequence joins TRBV9 and TRBJ2-1; 8 nucleotides align to TRBD1. Losses at the gene ends were 0 bases for V and 9 bases for J; bases not matched to a gene: 5. Germline values: CDR1 SGDLS, CDR2 YYNGEE. There are 14 residues in the CDR3. Written as DNA, the CDR3 is TGTGCCAGCAGCGTAGGGGACAGGCAGGGTGAGCAGTTCTTC. This codes for CASSVGDRQGEQFF.

This clonotype was recorded at least ten times. V usage is TRBV5-1 and J usage is TRBJ2-7; D remains ambiguous. Between the trimmed V and J ends, which lost 0 bases and 2 bases, there was a span of 6 bases. CDR1 is SGHRS and CDR2 is YFSETQ in the germline V gene. The CDR3 extends over 13 amino acids. CDR3 residues: CASSLGWPYEQYF. The CDR3 nucleotides are TGCGCCAGCAGCTTGGGGTGGCCCTACGAGCAGTACTTC.

This clonotype was detected many times. The chain couples TRBV6-2 or TRBV6-3 to TRBJ2-1; 11 nucleotides match TRBD1. After removal of 0 bases from V and 6 bases from J, the junction contained 7 bases not matched to a gene. There are 17 residues in the CDR3. The germline gives CDR1 MNHEY, CDR2 SVGEGT. CDR3: CASSYSFRTGGFNEQFF. CDR3 sequence (DNA): TGTGCCAGCAGTTACTCCTTCCGGACAGGGGGCTTCAATGAGCAGTTCTTC.

This clonotype was counted ten times or more. This sequence joins TRBV10-3 and TRBJ1-2; perhaps TRBD1 as D (5 bases). The germline V and J ends were trimmed by 2 bases and 8 bases, with 9 bases remaining between them. The germline V gene encodes CDR1 ENHRY and CDR2 SYGVKD. This CDR3 is 12 amino acids long. The CDR3 protein is CAISEGARGYTF. CDR3 sequence (DNA): TGTGCCATCAGTGAGGGGGCGCGCGGCTACACCTTC.

CDR3 in amino acids: CASSLYGGENIQYF. In nucleotides, the CDR3 is TGTGCCAGCAGCCTGTATGGAGGGGAAAACATTCAGTACTTC. V gene TRBV5-6 combines with J gene TRBJ2-4; D possibly corresponds to TRBD2 (6 bases). Trimming took off 4 bases at V and 5 bases at J, with 13 bases between the two ends. This CDR3 region has 14 residues. Germline CDR1 SGHDT, CDR2 YYEEEE.

The rearrangement links TRBV24-1 to TRBJ2-2, with TRBD1 matching 8 bases. The CDR3 runs 18 residues. The V gene end was trimmed by 5 bases and the J gene end by 1 base; junction bases not matched to a gene: 11. The germline V gene has CDR1 KGHDR and CDR2 SFDVKD. This chain's CDR3 is CATSAIILQGENTGELFF. For the CDR3, the DNA is TGTGCCACCAGTGCCATTATACTACAGGGGGAGAACACCGGGGAGCTGTTTTTT.

This clonotype has ten or more counts. The chain is built from TRBV2 and TRBJ2-7; perhaps TRBD1 as D (5 bases). Trimming removed 4 bases from V and 0 bases from J, with 19 bases in between. From germline, CDR1 is SNHLY and CDR2 FYNNEI. CDR3 length: 17 amino acids. CDR3 amino acids: CASSVFSQGLSSYEQYF. CDR3 DNA: TGTGCCAGCAGTGTCTTCTCTCAGGGTCTCAGCTCCTACGAGCAGTACTTC.